The rows below give T cell receptor beta chains drawn from one sample of a study of blood T cell repertoires in COVID-19. The method was immunoSEQ multiplex PCR; TCRdb's version includes in-frame clones alone and lacks a portion of them. The sample has about 160,000 clones, approximately 88% seen once. Sequenced: PBMCs or T cells enriched from blood (not recorded which). The receptors here all came from a woman between 50 and 59 years old who had recovered from COVID-19. Both conserved end residues are part of each CDR3. Each record gives: D gene, clone size, V gene, J gene, CDR3 DNA, CDR3 protein. A D gene is named only where the DNA matches it firmly. Expanded clones get a size class; other rows say once, few or many, or leave the size out.

>TRBD1|NA|TRBV7-9|TRBJ1-1
TGTGCCAGCAGCGGCAGGGACAGGCGAATGAACACTGAAGCTTTCTTT
CASSGRDRRMNTEAFF
>NA|NA|TRBV19|TRBJ1-2
TGTGCCAGTAGTCCCAACCTAGGGGCCACGGGAGACACCTTC
CASSPNLGATGDTF
>TRBD1|NA|TRBV2|TRBJ1-5
TGTGCCAGCAGTGATGCAGGGGGCCCCCCCCAGCATTTT
CASSDAGGPPQHF
>TRBD1|NA|TRBV18|TRBJ2-3
TGTGCCAGCTCACCACGACAGGGGGGGATCGGGGAAGATACGCAGTATTTT
CASSPRQGGIGEDTQYF
>NA|NA|TRBV7-8|TRBJ2-2
TGTGCCAGCAGCCGACCAGGGGCCGGGGAGCTGTTTTTT
CASSRPGAGELFF
>TRBD1|NA|TRBV12-5|TRBJ1-5
TGTGCTAGTGGTTCCCCCCGGGACAGGGGTTGGAGCAATCAGCCCCAGCATTTT
CASGSPRDRGWSNQPQHF
>NA|NA|TRBV9|TRBJ1-2
TGTGCCAGCAGCGGAACCACAGGGATCAACGGCTACACCTTC
CASSGTTGINGYTF
>TRBD2|NA|TRBV4-3|TRBJ2-7
TGCGCCAGCAGCCAAGGACTAGCGGGGGGCTCCTACGAGCAGTACTTC
CASSQGLAGGSYEQYF
>TRBD1|few|TRBV24-1|TRBJ2-5
TGTGCCACCAGTCGACAGGGGGCCGCAGAGACCCAGTACTTC
CATSRQGAAETQYF
>TRBD1|NA|TRBV19|TRBJ1-6
TGTGCCAGTAGTGGAGACAGGGAGAGCTCCTATAATTCACCCCTCCACTTT
CASSGDRESSYNSPLHF
>NA|NA|TRBV6-2/TRBV6-3|TRBJ1-3
TGTGCCAGCAGTTTCTCCCCTCGTGGCAGGGAAGGAAACACCATATATTTT
CASSFSPRGREGNTIYF
>NA|NA|TRBV5-1|TRBJ2-6
TGCGCCAGCAGCTCTCTAGGAGCTACCAACGTCCTGACTTTC
CASSSLGATNVLTF
>NA|NA|TRBV5-8|TRBJ1-6
TGTGCCAGCAGCCCATCGGGGGTAGGGAAGAATTCACCCCTCCACTTT
CASSPSGVGKNSPLHF
>NA|NA|TRBV7-9|TRBJ2-6
TGTGCCAGCAGCCCCCAGGAGGCCAACGTCCTGACTTTC
CASSPQEANVLTF
>NA|NA|TRBV6-5|TRBJ1-6
TGTGCCAGCTCCGACGGGGGCTCCTATAATTCACCCCTCCACTTT
CASSDGGSYNSPLHF
>TRBD1|NA|TRBV3-1/TRBV3-2|TRBJ1-2
TGTGCCAGCAGCCAAGATCGGGACAGGGAGGTCTATGGCTACACCTTC
CASSQDRDREVYGYTF
>NA|NA|TRBV6-5|TRBJ1-6
TGTGCCAGCCGTACCGGGACAATTTCTTCACCCCTCCACTTT
CASRTGTISSPLHF
>NA|NA|TRBV27|TRBJ1-1
TGTGCCAGCAGTTTAGGGGGACTCGGCCGAAGGAACACTGAAGCTTTCTTT
CASSLGGLGRRNTEAFF
>TRBD1|NA|TRBV19|TRBJ1-2
TGTGCCAGTATGACAGGGGACTCATTTTCCTTCTATGGCTACACCTTC
CASMTGDSFSFYGYTF
>NA|NA|TRBV5-1|TRBJ1-1
TGCGCCAGCAGCTTGGAGGGGGTATTAAACACTGAAGCTTTCTTT
CASSLEGVLNTEAFF
>NA|NA|TRBV24-1|TRBJ2-5
TGTGCCACCAGTGACCGGGGGGCTATGGAAGAGACCCAGTACTTC
CATSDRGAMEETQYF
>TRBD1|once|TRBV7-2|TRBJ1-5
TGTGCCAGCAGTTCTCGACAGGGAATTCAGCCCCAGCATTTT
CASSSRQGIQPQHF
>TRBD1|NA|TRBV7-6|TRBJ2-2
TGTGCCAGCAGCTTAACGGGTGGGGAGACAGGGAGCACCGGGGAGCTGTTTTTT
CASSLTGGETGSTGELFF
>NA|NA|TRBV4-1|TRBJ1-4
TGCGCCAGCAGCCAAACTAGGGCCGAAAAACTGTTTTTT
CASSQTRAEKLFF
>NA|NA|TRBV5-1|TRBJ1-4
TGCGCCAGCAGCTTAAGCGATTTTGGTGAAAAACTGTTTTTT
CASSLSDFGEKLFF
>TRBD2|once|TRBV9|TRBJ2-3
TGTGCCAGCAGCGTAGCGTCTAGCGGGGGGGCCTATCGAGATACGCAGTATTTT
CASSVASSGGAYRDTQYF
>TRBD1|NA|TRBV19|TRBJ2-1
TGTGCCAGTAGCAGACAGGGCGCTTCCCTTAATGAGCAGTTCTTC
CASSRQGASLNEQFF
>TRBD2|NA|TRBV5-4|TRBJ2-5
TGTGCCAGCAGCTTGGGGACTAGCGGGGGAGAGACCCAGTACTTC
CASSLGTSGGETQYF
>TRBD1|NA|TRBV29-1|TRBJ1-2
TGCAGCGTTGACCCGGGTTCAGGGGGTTTCCACTTC
CSVDPGSGGFHF
>TRBD2|NA|TRBV4-2|TRBJ2-5
TGTGCCAGCAGCCCGGCCGGGACTAGAGGCGTTGGGGAGACCCAGTACTTC
CASSPAGTRGVGETQYF
>TRBD1|NA|TRBV13|TRBJ1-1
TGTGCCAGCAGCTCCTTACAGGGGGGGCTGAACACTGAAGCTTTCTTT
CASSSLQGGLNTEAFF
>NA|NA|TRBV6-6|TRBJ1-3
TGTGCCAGCAGTATAGGAAACACCATATATTTT
CASSIGNTIYF
>NA|once|TRBV6-2/TRBV6-3|TRBJ2-1
TGTGCCAGCAGTTACTCGCGCCAAAGGGGTGAGCAGTTCTTC
CASSYSRQRGEQFF
>NA|NA|TRBV9|TRBJ2-1
TGTGCCAGCAGTGCTGCTGTGTTGGGGGGCAATGAGCAGTTCTTC
CASSAAVLGGNEQFF
>NA|few|TRBV27|TRBJ1-1
TGTGCCAGCAGCGCGGGGGGCAGGAACACTGAAGCTTTCTTT
CASSAGGRNTEAFF
>NA|NA|TRBV6-2/TRBV6-3|TRBJ1-4
TGTGCCAGCAGTTACTTACAGGGATGGGAAAAACTGTTTTTT
CASSYLQGWEKLFF
>NA|NA|TRBV6-2/TRBV6-3|TRBJ1-2
TGTGCCAGCAGTTACTCACAGGTCGGCTATGGCTACACCTTC
CASSYSQVGYGYTF
>TRBD1|NA|TRBV6-2/TRBV6-3|TRBJ1-1
TGTGCCAGCAGTTTCCGCGGACAGGCAGAAGCTTTCTTT
CASSFRGQAEAFF
>TRBD1|NA|TRBV6-5|TRBJ2-5
TGTGCCAGCAGTTACTCGACAGGGCTTAAAGAGACCCAGTACTTC
CASSYSTGLKETQYF
>NA|NA|TRBV19|TRBJ1-2
TGTGCCAGTAGTAGGGGGGAGTATGGCTACACCTTC
CASSRGEYGYTF
>NA|once|TRBV2|TRBJ1-1
TGTGCCAGCACTACAGAACTGAACACTGAAGCTTTCTTT
CASTTELNTEAFF
>TRBD1|NA|TRBV2|TRBJ2-5
TGTGCCAGCCATAGACAGGGCGTCCAAGAGACCCAGTACTTC
CASHRQGVQETQYF
>NA|once|TRBV2|TRBJ2-7
TGTGCCAGCAGTGGGTTTTCGGGCTCCTACGAGCAGTACTTC
CASSGFSGSYEQYF
>NA|NA|TRBV7-2|TRBJ1-1
TGTGCCAGCAGCCAAGGTCCAGGGTTCTACACTGAAGCTTTCTTT
CASSQGPGFYTEAFF
>NA|NA|TRBV5-1|TRBJ1-2
TGCGCCAGCAGCCCGGGGTCTCATGGCTACACCTTC
CASSPGSHGYTF
>TRBD1|NA|TRBV11-3|TRBJ2-3
TGTGCCAGCAGCCTGGGACAGGGCCCCACAGATACGCAGTATTTT
CASSLGQGPTDTQYF
>TRBD1|NA|TRBV5-1|TRBJ1-3
TGCGCCAGCAGCTTGGGACAGGGTAGCTTAAGAAACACCATATATTTT
CASSLGQGSLRNTIYF
>NA|NA|TRBV15|TRBJ1-6
TGTGCCACCAGCAGAGATACTCCAAGAGTCTCCTATAATTCACCCCTCCACTTT
CATSRDTPRVSYNSPLHF
>NA|NA|TRBV20-1|TRBJ2-5
TGCAGTGCTACAGGGGTTGAGACCCAGTACTTC
CSATGVETQYF
>NA|NA|TRBV19|TRBJ1-1
TGTGCCAGTAGTAGGGGATTAAGGACACCTAACACTGAAGCTTTCTTT
CASSRGLRTPNTEAFF
>TRBD2|NA|TRBV7-3|TRBJ2-1
TGTGCCAGCGCGCCTGGCGGGAGGGTCTACAATGAGCAGTTCTTC
CASAPGGRVYNEQFF
>NA|NA|TRBV19|TRBJ1-5
TGTGCCAGTAGTGCCATTGTAGCTCAGCCCCAGCATTTT
CASSAIVAQPQHF
>NA|NA|TRBV5-1|TRBJ2-3
TGCGCCAGCAGCCCAGGCTCGGCGGGGCGCACAGATACGCAGTATTTT
CASSPGSAGRTDTQYF
>NA|NA|TRBV7-2|TRBJ1-5
TGTGCCAGCAGCTTATTAGAACCTCATCAGCCCCAGCATTTT
CASSLLEPHQPQHF
>NA|few|TRBV6-7|TRBJ2-1
TGTGCCAGCACGGGGGGCGGGGTTGACAATGAGCAGTTCTTC
CASTGGGVDNEQFF